This entry features one T cell receptor (beta chain) sequence. Trimming shortened V by 0 bases and J by 4 bases, and 12 bases separated the two germline ends. Germline V lookup: CDR1 MNHEY, CDR2 SVGAGI. The CDR3 totals 15 residues. The record originates from a study of blood T cell repertoires in COVID-19. Looking at the study overall: T cells, B-cell-depleted T cells, or PBMCs provided the cDNA or gDNA that served as material.

Original methodology: Quantification of nucleated cells was approximated via reference gene primer amplification. TCRdb keeps only in-frame clones here, not all; method: immunoSEQ multiplex PCR. V and J calls and clone size are those listed in that table; D and trimming were worked out from the DNA. In the table there are about 260,000 clones, over 80% of which are singletons. The chain is built from TRBV6-5 and TRBJ1-1; TRBD1 might be the D (5 bases). The clonotype comes from a woman between 40 and 50 years old who had recovered from COVID-19. Sequencing used peripheral blood. CDR3 amino acids: CASSYSIRGGTEAFF. As DNA, the CDR3 is TGTGCCAGCAGTTACTCGATACGCGGGGGCACTGAAGCTTTCTTT.